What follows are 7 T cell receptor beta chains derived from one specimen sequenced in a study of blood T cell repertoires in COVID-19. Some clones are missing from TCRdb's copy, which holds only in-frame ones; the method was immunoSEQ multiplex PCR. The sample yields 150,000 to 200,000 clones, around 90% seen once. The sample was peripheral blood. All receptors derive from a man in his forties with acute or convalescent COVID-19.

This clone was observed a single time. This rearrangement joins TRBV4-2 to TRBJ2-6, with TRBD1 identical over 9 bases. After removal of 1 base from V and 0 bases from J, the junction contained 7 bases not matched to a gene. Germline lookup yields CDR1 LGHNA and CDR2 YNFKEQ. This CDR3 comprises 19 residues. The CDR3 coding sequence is TGTGCCAGCAGCCAAGCACAGGGGGCATCTCTCTCTGGGGCCAACGTCCTGACTTTC. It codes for CASSQAQGASLSGANVLTF.

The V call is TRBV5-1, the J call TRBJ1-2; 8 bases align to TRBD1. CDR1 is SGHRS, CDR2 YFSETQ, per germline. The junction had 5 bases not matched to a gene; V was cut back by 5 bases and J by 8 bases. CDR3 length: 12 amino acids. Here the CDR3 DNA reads TGCGCCAGCAGACCCGGACAGGGAGGCTACACCTTC. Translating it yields CASRPGQGGYTF. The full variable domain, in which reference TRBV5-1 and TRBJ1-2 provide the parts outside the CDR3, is KAGVTQTPRYLIKTRGQQVTLSCSPISGHRSVSWYQQTPGQGLQFLFEYFSETQRNKGNFPGRFSGRQFSNSRSEMNVSTLELGDSALYLCASRPGQGGYTFGSGTRLTVV.

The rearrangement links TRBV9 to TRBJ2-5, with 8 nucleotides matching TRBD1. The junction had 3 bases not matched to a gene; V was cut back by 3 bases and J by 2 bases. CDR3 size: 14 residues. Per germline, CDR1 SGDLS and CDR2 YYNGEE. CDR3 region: CASSARTGQETQYF. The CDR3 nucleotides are TGTGCCAGCAGCGCACGGACAGGGCAAGAGACCCAGTACTTC.

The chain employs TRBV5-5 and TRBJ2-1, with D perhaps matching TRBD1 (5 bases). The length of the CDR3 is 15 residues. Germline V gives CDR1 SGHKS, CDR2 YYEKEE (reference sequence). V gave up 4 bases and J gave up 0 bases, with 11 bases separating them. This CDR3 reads CASSPGHSSYNEQFF. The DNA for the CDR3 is TGTGCCAGCAGCCCAGGACACAGCTCCTACAATGAGCAGTTCTTC.

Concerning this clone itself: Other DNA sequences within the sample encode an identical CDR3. The CDR3 sequence: CASSKRGSSYNEQFF. The CDR3 region has the DNA TGTGCCAGTAGTAAACGGGGAAGCTCCTACAATGAGCAGTTCTTC. The rearrangement joins TRBV19 to TRBJ2-1; perhaps TRBD2 as D (5 bases). Germline V CDR1 and CDR2: LNHDA, SQIVND (reference sequence). V lost 4 bases and J lost 0, with 10 bases in between. This CDR3 is built from 15 residues.

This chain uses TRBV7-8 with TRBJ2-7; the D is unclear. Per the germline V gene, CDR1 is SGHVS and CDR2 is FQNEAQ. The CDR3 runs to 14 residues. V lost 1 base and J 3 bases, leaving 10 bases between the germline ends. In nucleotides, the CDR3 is TGTGCCAGCAGCTTAGGCGCCGCGAGCTACGAGCAGTACTTC. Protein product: CASSLGAASYEQYF.

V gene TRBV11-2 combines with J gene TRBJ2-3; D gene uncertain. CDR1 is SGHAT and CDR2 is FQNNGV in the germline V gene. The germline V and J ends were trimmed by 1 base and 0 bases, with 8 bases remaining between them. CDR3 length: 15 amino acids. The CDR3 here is CASSLAGPSTDTQYF. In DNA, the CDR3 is TGTGCCAGCAGCTTAGCAGGTCCGAGCACAGATACGCAGTATTTT.